This passage covers 23 T cell receptor beta chains from one sample sequenced in a study of control samples from healthy donors and cancer patients. The repertoire was sequenced with immunoSEQ multiplex PCR; TCRdb's copy has only in-frame clones and lacks some. The data show roughly 98,000 clones, with over 85% seen just once and roughly 8% held by the top ten. Sequencing used blood. The receptors shown here come from a man aged 18 to 35 in good health.

The chain is built from TRBV5-5 and TRBJ2-7; D gene uncertain. V lost 4 bases, J lost 3 bases, and 14 bases lay in between. This CDR3 has 14 residues. In germline, CDR1 is SGHKS, CDR2 YYEKEE (reference sequence). This CDR3 reads CASSPRAEYYEQYF. In nucleotides, the CDR3 is TGTGCCAGCAGCCCTAGAGCTGAATACTACGAGCAGTACTTC.

The chain is built from TRBV7-9 and TRBJ2-5; 16 bases are shared with TRBD2. V trimming: 5 bases; J trimming: 2 bases; junction bases outside the gene matches: 8. The germline gives CDR1 SEHNR, CDR2 FQNEAQ (reference sequence). The CDR3 covers 18 residues. Here the CDR3 DNA reads TGTGCCAGCAGCCAGGTGGGACTAGCGGGAGGGCCGCAAGAGACCCAGTACTTC. Translating it yields CASSQVGLAGGPQETQYF.

This chain uses TRBV11-2 with TRBJ1-3; no clear D gene. The CDR3 spans 15 residues. Germline V lookup: CDR1 SGHAT, CDR2 FQNNGV. V lost 3 bases, J lost 4 bases, and 13 bases lay in between. CDR3 sequence (DNA): TGTGCCAGCAGCTTGGGGTTAGGGCTGGGAAACACCATATATTTT. Its protein product is CASSLGLGLGNTIYF. Full variable domain (rest looked up from reference TRBV11-2 and TRBJ1-3): EAGVAQSPRYKIIEKRQSVAFWCNPISGHATLYWYQQILGQGPKLLIQFQNNGVVDDSQLPKDRFSAERLKGVDSTLKIQPAKLEDSAVYLCASSLGLGLGNTIYFGEGSWLTVV.

The V call is TRBV28, the J call TRBJ2-1; TRBD2 aligns across 9 bases. V lost 5 bases to trimming and J lost 7 bases; unmatched junction nucleotides: 9. CDR1 is MDHEN and CDR2 is SYDVKM in the germline V gene. The CDR3 consists of 15 residues. The CDR3 nucleotides read TGTGCCAGCAGTCTCTTAGCGGGAGAAGCGAATGAGCAGTTCTTC. Protein sequence: CASSLLAGEANEQFF.

CDR3: CASITTGTASTDTQYF. CDR3 coding DNA: TGTGCCAGCATTACTACCGGGACAGCTAGCACAGATACGCAGTATTTT. The gene calls are TRBV7-9 and TRBJ2-3, with TRBD1 identical over 7 bases. The CDR3 totals 16 residues. Losses at the gene ends were 7 bases for V and 0 bases for J; bases not matched to a gene: 10. Germline V gene data show CDR1 as SEHNR and CDR2 as FQNEAQ (reference sequence).

The chain uses TRBV4-2 and TRBJ1-2, with TRBD1 as a possible D gene (5 bases). Per the germline V gene, CDR1 is LGHNA and CDR2 is YNFKEQ. Trimming removed 0 bases from V and 8 bases from J, with 19 bases in between. There are 16 residues in the CDR3. CDR3 bases: TGTGCCAGCAGCCAAGATGTGACAGACCCTAAGGGAGGCTACACCTTC. Translating it yields CASSQDVTDPKGGYTF.

The chain recombines TRBV5-4 with TRBJ2-3; the match to TRBD1 covers 11 bases. The CDR3 runs 17 residues. Germline V gene sequence: CDR1 SGHNT, CDR2 YYREEE (reference sequence). Trimming cost V 2 bases and J 0 bases; bases outside gene matches: 5. CDR3 protein: CASSFRDRGTSTDTQYF. The CDR3 DNA reads as TGTGCCAGCAGCTTCCGGGACAGGGGGACCAGCACAGATACGCAGTATTTT.

The chain combines TRBV4-3 with TRBJ1-5; perhaps TRBD1 as D (6 bases). Germline CDR1 is LGHNA and CDR2 is YSLEER. This CDR3 comprises 17 residues. Trimming stripped 2 bases from V and 2 bases from J, with 16 bases between. The CDR3 sequence: CASSQYEGGGGNQPQHF. The CDR3 DNA reads TGCGCCAGCAGCCAATACGAGGGGGGGGGAGGCAATCAGCCCCAGCATTTT.

This chain connects TRBV30 to TRBJ1-1, with no clear D. This CDR3 is built from 10 residues. Germline-derived CDR1 and CDR2 are GTSNPN and SVGIG (reference sequence). V was shortened by 1 base and J by 13 bases, with 10 bases between the two germline ends. CDR3 DNA sequence: TGTGCCTGGAGTGGCTGGAAGGTTTTCTTT. It yields the protein CAWSGWKVFF.

This chain joins TRBV7-9 and TRBJ2-4; 10 bases are shared with TRBD2. V shed 5 bases, J shed 0 bases, and the junction held 13 bases outside the gene matches. The germline V gene has CDR1 SEHNR and CDR2 FQNEAQ (reference sequence). There are 19 residues in the CDR3. This CDR3 is CASSPVASGSTLAKNIQYF. DNA for the CDR3: TGTGCCAGCAGCCCCGTGGCTAGCGGGAGCACTTTAGCCAAAAACATTCAGTACTTC.

Written as DNA, the CDR3 is TGTGCCAGCAGTACCCGTGGGGAGACCCAGTACTTC. This gives the protein CASSTRGETQYF. The chain carries TRBV12-3 or TRBV12-4 and TRBJ2-5; D unresolved. V gave up 5 bases and J gave up 5 bases, with 9 bases separating them. The CDR3 is 12 amino acids.

The V call is TRBV13, the J call TRBJ2-3; TRBD2 aligns across 10 bases. Germline V gene data show CDR1 as PRHDT and CDR2 as FYEKMQ (reference sequence). V gave up 5 bases and J gave up 5 bases; unmatched junction bases: 16. The CDR3 totals 18 residues. CDR3 bases: TGTGCCAGCAGCCTCACCCCATCAACTAGCGGGATTTTAGATACGCAGTATTTT. This translates into CASSLTPSTSGILDTQYF.

This chain links TRBV3-1 (or the pseudogene TRBV3-2) with TRBJ1-5; D not resolved. The ends were cut back, 3 bases at V and 0 bases at J, with 9 bases in the middle. Germline lookup yields CDR1 LGHDT and CDR2 YNNKEL (reference sequence). The CDR3 contains 15 residues. The DNA of the CDR3 is TGTGCCAGCAGCCAGACGGCTTATAGCAATCAGCCCCAGCATTTT. Protein product: CASSQTAYSNQPQHF.

CDR3 sequence reads: CASSETIVQETQYF. CDR3 coding DNA: TGTGCCAGCAGTGAAACAATCGTCCAAGAGACCCAGTACTTC. J is TRBJ2-5 and V is TRBV6-1; D not certain. Germline V gene lookup returns CDR1 MNHNS and CDR2 SASEGT. With 2 bases removed from V and 1 base from J, the gap between germline ends came to 8 bases. The CDR3 has 14 residues.

J is TRBJ2-1 and V is TRBV6-5; D may be TRBD1 or TRBD2 (5 bases each). The CDR3 loop spans 15 amino acids. Germline CDR1 reads MNHEY; CDR2 reads SVGAGI. V was trimmed by 2 bases and J by 0 bases, leaving 8 bases between them. In nucleotides, the CDR3 is TGTGCCAGCAGTTACAGGGACCTCTCCTACAATGAGCAGTTCTTC. Amino acids: CASSYRDLSYNEQFF.

J is TRBJ2-1 and V is TRBV25-1; 9 nucleotides line up with TRBD2. V lost 3 bases and J lost 12; bases outside the gene matches: 18. Looked up from germline, CDR1 is MGHDK and CDR2 is SYGVNS. The CDR3 is 17 residues long. CDR3 coding DNA: TGTGCCAGCAGTGATCAAAGAGCGGGAGGAACCCTGGATGTGCAGTTCTTC. It yields the protein CASSDQRAGGTLDVQFF.

CDR3 protein: CASSFRGETGELFF. Here the CDR3 DNA reads TGCGCCAGCAGCTTCCGGGGGGAAACCGGGGAGCTGTTTTTT. The chain is built from TRBV5-1 and TRBJ2-2, with 7 bases aligning to TRBD2. The CDR3 is 14 amino acids. Unmatched junction bases numbered 3, after V lost 2 bases and J lost 5 bases. Looked up from germline, CDR1 is SGHRS and CDR2 is YFSETQ.

The V and J genes are TRBV4-2 and TRBJ1-2; the D is unclear. V gave up 1 base and J gave up 0 bases, with 15 bases separating them. The CDR3 is 17 residues long. The V gene's germline CDR1 is LGHNA and CDR2 YNFKEQ. CDR3 sequence reads: CASSQAVGQISNYGYTF. The CDR3 bases are TGTGCCAGCAGCCAAGCGGTAGGGCAGATATCTAACTATGGCTACACCTTC.

The rearrangement joins TRBV6-6 to TRBJ2-7; D uncertain. Germline V gene data show CDR1 as MNHNY and CDR2 as SVGAGI (reference sequence). V lost 0 bases to trimming and J lost 2 bases, with 11 bases between them. CDR3 length: 15 amino acids. As DNA, the CDR3 is TGTGCCAGCAGTTACTCGGTCAGGAACACCTACGAGCAGTACTTC. It yields the protein CASSYSVRNTYEQYF.

The chain recombines TRBV4-2 with TRBJ2-2, with a weak D call TRBD2 (6 bases). This CDR3 region has 15 residues. V lost 1 base and J 3 bases, leaving 9 bases between the germline ends. From germline, CDR1 is LGHNA and CDR2 YNFKEQ. Written as DNA, the CDR3 is TGTGCCAGCAGCCAAGGTTGGGGGGACACCGGGGAGCTGTTTTTT. This codes for CASSQGWGDTGELFF.

The gene calls are TRBV19 and TRBJ2-2; TRBD2 aligns across 7 bases. The CDR3 spans 13 residues. Unmatched junction bases numbered 8, after V lost 10 bases and J lost 6 bases. Germline V gene data show CDR1 as LNHDA and CDR2 as SQIVND (reference sequence). The CDR3 here is CATGLDLAGELFF. The CDR3, as DNA: TGTGCCACCGGACTAGATCTAGCCGGGGAGCTGTTTTTT.

The chain couples TRBV5-1 to TRBJ2-2, with 8 bases fitting TRBD1. The J segment lost 6 bases and the V segment lost 0 bases, leaving 7 bases of the junction unmatched. There are 16 residues in the CDR3. Looked up from germline, CDR1 is SGHRS and CDR2 is YFSETQ. The CDR3 DNA reads TGCGCCAGCAGCTTGGATGGGACAGGCTCTGCCGGGGAGCTGTTTTTT. This codes for CASSLDGTGSAGELFF.

V gene TRBV7-9 combines with J gene TRBJ2-1; D is unresolved. Trimming removed 5 bases from V and 0 bases from J, with 8 bases in between. CDR3 size: 14 residues. Germline CDR1 SEHNR, CDR2 FQNEAQ (reference sequence). The DNA for the CDR3 is TGTGCCAGCAGCCCAGCAGACTCCTACAATGAGCAGTTCTTC. Translating gives CASSPADSYNEQFF.